The rows below give T cell receptor beta chains drawn from one sample of a study of blood T cell repertoires in COVID-19. The data were produced by immunoSEQ multiplex PCR, yet TCRdb's version contains in-frame clones alone and is incomplete. The sample holds about 200,000 clones, over 80% seen once. The specimen sequenced was peripheral blood. Every receptor here comes from a man in his forties with acute or convalescent COVID-19. CDR3s include the opening cysteine and the closing phenylalanine or tryptophan. The order of the fields is clone size, V gene, CDR3 protein. The listing skips clone size in some rows; elsewhere it reads once, few, many or a size class.

size: -
V: TRBV12-3/TRBV12-4
CDR3: CASSLRTEAFF

size: -
V: TRBV29-1
CDR3: CSAWAGNYGYTF

size: -
V: TRBV27
CDR3: CASTPTGASYGYTF

size: -
V: TRBV25-1
CDR3: CASRNRGDNQPQHF

size: -
V: TRBV11-3
CDR3: CASSRPGLLLYEQYF

size: few
V: TRBV5-1
CDR3: CASSLSGADGYTF

size: once
V: TRBV4-1
CDR3: CASAAGVSNEQFF

size: -
V: TRBV4-2
CDR3: CASSQDQDRASGYTF

size: -
V: TRBV7-9
CDR3: CASSLQGRTEAFF

size: -
V: TRBV19
CDR3: CASTQGADNQPQHF

size: -
V: TRBV7-3
CDR3: CASSLSGGLADQYEQYF

size: -
V: TRBV7-2
CDR3: CASTLQAGRRSSYTF

size: -
V: TRBV7-9
CDR3: CASSSVDGGYSPLHF

size: -
V: TRBV7-9
CDR3: CASSLEHDYTEAFF

size: -
V: TRBV11-2
CDR3: CASSLGQSFTYEQYF

size: -
V: TRBV27
CDR3: CASSLSPSYEQYF

size: once
V: TRBV7-2
CDR3: CATDKVAGGYEQFF

size: -
V: TRBV5-1
CDR3: CASRGREITNEQFF

size: -
V: TRBV29-1
CDR3: CSGGRGRQGAKGELFF

size: -
V: TRBV19
CDR3: CASSVTGPEAFF

size: -
V: TRBV14
CDR3: CASSQGLAGANGELFF

size: -
V: TRBV7-8
CDR3: CASSPRTGVNYGYTF

size: -
V: TRBV15
CDR3: CATSRDRSQGEKLFF

size: -
V: TRBV20-1
CDR3: CSASGRGTVGYTF

size: -
V: TRBV21-1
CDR3: CASSTAKTQYF

size: -
V: TRBV16
CDR3: CASSQEVADTQYF

size: -
V: TRBV5-1
CDR3: CASSRILAGGLSSYNEQFF

size: once
V: TRBV28
CDR3: CASSFGQQEGQPQHF

size: -
V: TRBV19
CDR3: CASSIPTRLAGPYNEQFF

size: once
V: TRBV14
CDR3: CASSSQGNTEAFF

size: once
V: TRBV6-5
CDR3: CASSYSMQGITEAFF

size: once
V: TRBV3-1/TRBV3-2
CDR3: CASRLQGAPSYEQYF

size: -
V: TRBV15
CDR3: CATSMRTSGREYNEQFF

size: -
V: TRBV9
CDR3: CASSSLAGTYNEQFF

size: -
V: TRBV27
CDR3: CASSSRGDRDYEQYF

size: -
V: TRBV6-5
CDR3: CASSYDAETNEKLFF

size: -
V: TRBV4-2
CDR3: CASSQEWLPTDTQYF

size: -
V: TRBV5-4
CDR3: CASSFNRGHYGYTF

size: -
V: TRBV13
CDR3: CASSARQNPSYEQYF

size: -
V: TRBV30
CDR3: CAWNSAGGGEQYF

size: -
V: TRBV9
CDR3: CASSPRTETFSYEQYF

size: -
V: TRBV5-1
CDR3: CASSPNKNTEAFF

size: -
V: TRBV6-4
CDR3: CASSDDRGLEAFF

size: -
V: TRBV6-4
CDR3: CASRRDRQNTEAFF

size: -
V: TRBV5-6
CDR3: CASSSQMNYGYTF

size: -
V: TRBV6-5
CDR3: CASSYSSDSHSYEQYF

size: -
V: TRBV9
CDR3: CASSVAPGGVNEKLFF

size: -
V: TRBV7-3
CDR3: CASSPTGANTEAFF

size: few
V: TRBV6-5
CDR3: CASRETLLQPEAFF

size: -
V: TRBV4-1
CDR3: CASSPTVTQGYSPLHF

size: -
V: TRBV27
CDR3: CASSPQGMRETQYF

size: few
V: TRBV19
CDR3: CASSSQETQYF